One and the same sample provided the 29 T cell receptor beta chains below, sequenced in a study of shared clonotypes between healthy human individuals. Here immunoSEQ multiplex PCR was the method, and the copy in TCRdb shows in-frame clones only, minus some. The sample carries over a million clones, roughly 97% recorded once. The sample consisted of naive CD4+ T cells sorted from blood. Subset of the sample: CD45RA+ positively selected. The receptors here all came from a man aged 30 to 39 in good health.

This clone was seen just once. V and J are TRBV6-5 and TRBJ1-2; 10 nucleotides line up with TRBD1. Germline-derived CDR1 and CDR2 are MNHEY and SVGAGI. V lost 4 bases, J lost 4 bases, and 6 bases stayed unmatched. The CDR3 runs to 15 residues. CDR3: CASSSPGQGTYGYTF. CDR3 bases: TGTGCCAGCAGTTCCCCGGGACAGGGGACCTATGGCTACACCTTC.

The CDR3 sequence: CASNNPKGQGSNQPQHF. DNA for the CDR3: TGTGCCAGCAACAACCCTAAGGGACAGGGGAGCAATCAGCCCCAGCATTTT. This rearrangement joins TRBV7-2 to TRBJ1-5, with 10 bases matching TRBD1. From germline, CDR1 is SGHTA and CDR2 FQGNSA. The CDR3 is made up of 17 amino acids. The junction had 10 bases not matched to a gene; V was cut back by 7 bases and J by 1 base.

The DNA of the CDR3 is TGCAGCGTCCGACTCCTATCAGAGAACACTGAAGCTTTCTTT. Translated, it gives CSVRLLSENTEAFF. The chain is built from TRBV29-1 and TRBJ1-1; D call uncertain. Trimming removed 6 bases at V and 1 base at J, with 15 bases between. This CDR3 comprises 14 residues. Germline V gene sequence: CDR1 SQVTM, CDR2 ANQGSEA.

This chain links TRBV28 with TRBJ2-3; D gene uncertain. Germline V gives CDR1 MDHEN, CDR2 SYDVKM. CDR3 length: 13 amino acids. V lost 6 bases to trimming and J lost 4 bases, with 11 bases between them. The CDR3 spells CASRVVTSDTQYF. CDR3 DNA sequence: TGTGCCAGCAGGGTGGTTACGTCAGATACGCAGTATTTT.

This clone appeared a few times. V is TRBV19 and J is TRBJ2-4; TRBD1 matches at 11 bases. V gave up 5 bases and J gave up 7 bases; unmatched junction bases: 10. Germline CDR1 LNHDA, CDR2 SQIVND (reference sequence). This CDR3 is 16 amino acids long. The CDR3 nucleotides are TGTGCCAGTAGTCCATACCCCCGGGACAGGGGGAACATTCAGTACTTC. It codes for CASSPYPRDRGNIQYF.

The gene calls are TRBV19 and TRBJ1-5; no reliable D call. Trimming took 7 bases from V and 0 from J, leaving 25 bases between them. CDR1 LNHDA and CDR2 SQIVND come from the germline V gene (reference sequence). This CDR3 is 19 amino acids long. CDR3 coding DNA: TGTGCCAGTACCCTAGGGCATCCCTTCGGTGGTAATAGCAATCAGCCCCAGCATTTT. Translation: CASTLGHPFGGNSNQPQHF.

J is TRBJ2-7 and V is TRBV7-2; D is unresolved. Trimming removed 6 bases at V and 7 bases at J, with 22 bases between. The length of the CDR3 is 15 residues. Germline V gives CDR1 SGHTA, CDR2 FQGNSA. The CDR3 sequence: CASSTPRPPEREQYF. Here the CDR3 DNA reads TGTGCCAGCAGTACCCCCCGGCCACCCGAAAGGGAGCAGTACTTC.

Regarding this clone: The sample has other DNA sequences that encode this CDR3 too. This chain uses TRBV19 with TRBJ1-2; D remains unclear. The V end lost 7 bases, the J end lost 2 bases, and 8 bases lay between the germline ends. The length of the CDR3 is 12 residues. CDR1 and CDR2 (germline): LNHDA, SQIVND (reference sequence). The CDR3 protein is CASNRGNYGYTF. The CDR3 DNA sequence: TGTGCCAGTAATCGGGGAAACTATGGCTACACCTTC.

The chain carries TRBV6-1 and TRBJ2-7; TRBD2 aligns across 7 bases. The CDR3 is 16 amino acids. CDR1 is MNHNS and CDR2 is SASEGT in the germline V gene. V shed 4 bases and J 3 bases; nucleotides not matched to a gene: 12. CDR3 DNA: TGTGCCAGCAGTGTTGGGGGGGTCCCTGTGGACTACGAGCAGTACTTC. The encoded protein is CASSVGGVPVDYEQYF.

V is TRBV2 and J is TRBJ1-1; D remains unclear. V lost 6 bases to trimming and J lost 1 base, with 15 bases between them. The length of the CDR3 is 15 residues. The germline CDR1 and CDR2 sequences are SNHLY and FYNNEI. CDR3 amino acids: CASRDPRFSNTEAFF. The CDR3 DNA is TGTGCCAGCAGAGACCCCCGGTTCTCGAACACTGAAGCTTTCTTT. The whole variable domain, remainder taken from reference TRBV2 and TRBJ1-1, is EPEVTQTPSHQVTQMGQEVILRCVPISNHLYFYWYRQILGQKVEFLVSFYNNEISEKSEIFDDQFSVERPDGSNFTLKIRSTKLEDSAMYFCASRDPRFSNTEAFFGQGTRLTVV.

Turning to this clone: This sample also contains other DNA sequences that code for the same CDR3. The chain combines TRBV9 with TRBJ2-7; D is ambiguous. The CDR3 has 11 amino acids. Germline CDR1 is SGDLS and CDR2 is YYNGEE. V shed 4 bases and J shed 2 bases, with 4 bases lying between them. CDR3 sequence (DNA): TGTGCCAGCAGCCCCCCCTACGAGCAGTACTTC. Amino acids: CASSPPYEQYF.

This sequence joins TRBV4-3 and TRBJ1-6; no clear D. Germline CDR1 is LGHNA and CDR2 is YSLEER. Deletions cut 1 base from V and 7 bases from J, with 8 bases between. The length of the CDR3 is 14 residues. DNA of the CDR3: TGCGCCAGCAGCCAAGGGTTTGGGAATTCACCCCTCCACTTT. Protein product: CASSQGFGNSPLHF.

This chain links TRBV29-1 with TRBJ2-7; 9 bases line up with TRBD2. Germline assignment: CDR1 SQVTM and CDR2 ANQGSEA. CDR3 length: 14 residues. J gave up 7 bases and V 7 bases, and 14 bases lay outside the gene matches. CDR3 nucleotide sequence: TGCAGCGCCGTGGGCGGGAGGGCCGCTGGGGAGCAGTACTTC. Its translation: CSAVGGRAAGEQYF.

The rearrangement links TRBV30 to TRBJ2-1; D ambiguous. Trimming removed 2 bases from V and 0 bases from J, with 8 bases in between. Germline assignment: CDR1 GTSNPN and CDR2 SVGIG (reference sequence). This CDR3 has 14 residues. CDR3 amino acids: CAWSRGNSYNEQFF. In DNA form, the CDR3 reads TGTGCCTGGAGTCGCGGTAACTCCTACAATGAGCAGTTCTTC.

This sequence joins TRBV7-3 and TRBJ2-7; a weak D match, TRBD1 (5 bases). Germline CDR1 reads SGHTA; CDR2 reads FQGTGA. This CDR3 region has 13 residues. Trimming took off 1 base at V and 4 bases at J, with 8 bases between the two ends. CDR3 protein: CASSLKDRYEQYF. CDR3 sequence (DNA): TGTGCCAGCAGCTTAAAAGACAGATACGAGCAGTACTTC.

The chain recombines TRBV9 with TRBJ2-2; D is perhaps TRBD2 (6 bases). V was pared by 10 bases and J by 5 bases, with 21 bases between. This CDR3 region has 15 residues. The germline gives CDR1 SGDLS, CDR2 YYNGEE. CDR3 region: CARPSNPRETGELFF. The CDR3 DNA is TGTGCCCGACCTTCGAACCCTCGGGAGACCGGGGAGCTGTTTTTT.

CDR3 nucleotides: TGTGCCAGCAGCGTAGCTACTAGCACTTACAATGAGCAGTTCTTC. It is translated as CASSVATSTYNEQFF. The chain couples TRBV9 to TRBJ2-1; a possible D gene is TRBD2 (6 bases). Per the germline V gene, CDR1 is SGDLS and CDR2 is YYNGEE. This CDR3 is built from 15 residues. The ends were cut back, 0 bases at V and 4 bases at J, with 11 bases in the middle.

The chain uses TRBV5-1 and TRBJ2-3; 7 nucleotides match TRBD2. The CDR3 has 13 residues. The ends lost 2 bases at V and 6 bases at J; junction bases unmatched: 3. From germline, CDR1 is SGHRS and CDR2 YFSETQ. In DNA, the CDR3 is TGCGCCAGCAGCTTAGGAGCGGGGGATACGCAGTATTTT. As protein: CASSLGAGDTQYF.

The V and J genes are TRBV9 and TRBJ2-1; TRBD2 matches at 13 bases. The V gene end was trimmed by 4 bases and the J gene end by 3 bases; junction bases not matched to a gene: 4. The CDR3 has 16 residues. Germline CDR1 reads SGDLS; CDR2 reads YYNGEE. The CDR3 nucleotides are TGTGCCAGCAGCCCGCGGACTAGCGGGGGCTACAATGAGCAGTTCTTC. This gives the protein CASSPRTSGGYNEQFF.

The chain links TRBV29-1 to TRBJ2-5, with 8 bases identical to TRBD1. The tail of the sequence fits TRBJ2-7 better, so the J call may be wrong. Germline V gene sequence: CDR1 SQVTM, CDR2 ANQGSEA. CDR3 size: 15 residues. The CDR3 DNA is TGCAGCGTTGAAGGGGGGACAGGTCATGGCTACGAGCAGTACTTC. Protein sequence: CSVEGGTGHGYEQYF.

V and J are TRBV5-1 and TRBJ2-7; a weak D match, TRBD1 (6 bases). The CDR3 totals 15 residues. CDR1 and CDR2 (germline): SGHRS, YFSETQ. V was pared by 5 bases and J by 4 bases, with 19 bases between. CDR3 protein: CASSYLRDTTYEQYF. CDR3 DNA: TGCGCCAGCAGTTATCTCCGGGACACAACTTACGAGCAGTACTTC.

With respect to this clone: The junction differs from germline at one of its ends, possibly a read error. The chain carries TRBV7-7 and TRBJ2-7, with D possibly being TRBD2 (7 bases). Germline V gene lookup returns CDR1 SSHAT and CDR2 FNYEAQ (reference sequence). The CDR3 totals 15 residues. CDR3 loop: CASSLGGGSEHEQYF. Written as DNA, the CDR3 is TGTGCTAGCAGCTTAGGGGGGGGAAGTGAGCACGAGCAGTACTTC.

The table lists this clone with a count of one. This chain joins TRBV15 and TRBJ1-1; 7 bases are shared with TRBD1. The CDR3 has 14 amino acids. J lost 3 bases, V lost 2 bases, and 3 bases had no gene match. From germline, CDR1 is LNHNV and CDR2 YYDKDF (reference sequence). The CDR3 nucleotides are TGTGCCACCAGCAGAAGACAGGGATACACTGAAGCTTTCTTT. The encoded protein is CATSRRQGYTEAFF.

The V call is TRBV29-1, the J call TRBJ1-1; D may be TRBD1 (6 bases). This CDR3 has 14 residues. The V and J ends lost 6 bases and 0 bases respectively, with 14 bases between them. Germline lookup yields CDR1 SQVTM and CDR2 ANQGSEA. The CDR3 DNA follows: TGCAGCGTGGCGACAGGAGCAATGAACACTGAAGCTTTCTTT. Amino acids: CSVATGAMNTEAFF.

V usage is TRBV28 and J usage is TRBJ2-7; perhaps TRBD2 as D (5 bases). V lost 10 bases and J 4 bases, leaving 20 bases between the germline ends. The germline V gene encodes CDR1 MDHEN and CDR2 SYDVKM. This CDR3 comprises 14 residues. The chain's CDR3 is CATNGVPLEYEQYF. The DNA of the CDR3 is TGTGCCACAAACGGGGTCCCTCTTGAATACGAGCAGTACTTC. Filled out from reference TRBV28 and TRBJ2-7, the complete variable domain reads DVKVTQSSRYLVKRTGEKVFLECVQDMDHENMFWYRQDPGLGLRLIYFSYDVKMKEKGDIPEGYSVSREKKERFSLILESASTNQTSMYLCATNGVPLEYEQYFGPGTRLTVT.

V usage is TRBV25-1 and J usage is TRBJ2-5; maybe TRBD2 (6 bases). Germline V gene sequence: CDR1 MGHDK, CDR2 SYGVNS. Trimming shortened V by 11 bases and J by 5 bases, and 15 bases separated the two germline ends. This CDR3 is built from 12 residues. CDR3 DNA: TGTGCCGTCGGAGGGCCCTATGAGACCCAGTACTTC. Its translation is CAVGGPYETQYF.

The chain couples TRBV7-9 to TRBJ2-1, with D unresolved. CDR3 length equals 12 residues. CDR1 and CDR2 from the germline V gene are SEHNR and FQNEAQ (reference sequence). The V and J ends lost 1 base and 12 bases respectively, with 10 bases between them. CDR3 amino acids: CASSLVPSWQFF. DNA of the CDR3: TGTGCCAGCAGCTTAGTGCCTAGTTGGCAGTTCTTC.

This chain connects TRBV5-1 to TRBJ2-5; D is unclear. This CDR3 is built from 15 residues. Germline V gene lookup returns CDR1 SGHRS and CDR2 YFSETQ. V lost 0 bases, J lost 1 base, and 10 bases lay in between. This CDR3 is CASSLVVPPQETQYF. The CDR3 DNA sequence: TGCGCCAGCAGCTTGGTTGTACCACCCCAAGAGACCCAGTACTTC.

V and J are TRBV7-9 and TRBJ2-2; D remains unclear. Germline CDR1 is SEHNR and CDR2 is FQNEAQ (reference sequence). CDR3 size: 15 residues. V was shortened by 1 base and J by 2 bases, with 8 bases between the two germline ends. The CDR3 region has the DNA TGTGCCAGCAGCTTAGTTCCAGCCAACACCGGGGAGCTGTTTTTT. Translated, it gives CASSLVPANTGELFF.